This TCR beta chain was found in a study of shared T cell receptors in the human thymus. TCRdb's table, derived via immunoSEQ multiplex PCR, lists solely in-frame clones and lacks some. Of about 660,000 clones listed, 85% to 90% are singletons. This CDR3 spans 20 amino acids. Germline CDR1 reads SGHRS; CDR2 reads YFSETQ. V shed 4 bases, J shed 0 bases, and the junction held 16 bases outside the gene matches. This same sample was also part of a study on human thymus T cells. As that report states: During corrective heart surgery, resections were taken, and the thymus tissue came from them.

The source is a boy younger than two with a congenital heart defect. The sample was thymocytes. This rearrangement joins TRBV5-1 to TRBJ2-3, with 11 bases matching TRBD2. The CDR3 nucleotides read TGCGCCAGCAGCCTACGGACTAGCGGGCTAACCAATCCTAGCACAGATACGCAGTATTTT. This encodes CASSLRTSGLTNPSTDTQYF. Variable domain in full (rest from reference TRBV5-1 and TRBJ2-3): KAGVTQTPRYLIKTRGQQVTLSCSPISGHRSVSWYQQTPGQGLQFLFEYFSETQRNKGNFPGRFSGRQFSNSRSEMNVSTLELGDSALYLCASSLRTSGLTNPSTDTQYFGPGTRLTVL.